This T cell receptor beta chain was captured in a study of shared clonotypes between healthy human individuals. The method was immunoSEQ multiplex PCR; TCRdb's version includes in-frame clones alone and lacks a portion of them. The top ten hold approximately 12% of the sample, which has hundreds of thousands of clones, about 80% seen once. Healthy adults negative for HIV, lacking recent acute infections or vaccinations, served as donors. CDR3 length: 18 amino acids. J lost 3 bases, V lost 4 bases, and 14 bases had no gene match. CDR1 is MGHRA and CDR2 is YSYEKL in the germline V gene. The sequenced sample was PBMCs. This chain connects TRBV4-1 to TRBJ1-2; 10 positions match TRBD1. The source of this sequence is a woman aged 40 to 49 in good health. Some clones in this sample may be carry-over from other donors' samples. This chain's CDR3 is CASSLTLTGGFPYYGYTF. In DNA form, the CDR3 reads TGCGCCAGCAGCCTGACTTTGACAGGGGGCTTCCCCTACTATGGCTACACCTTC.